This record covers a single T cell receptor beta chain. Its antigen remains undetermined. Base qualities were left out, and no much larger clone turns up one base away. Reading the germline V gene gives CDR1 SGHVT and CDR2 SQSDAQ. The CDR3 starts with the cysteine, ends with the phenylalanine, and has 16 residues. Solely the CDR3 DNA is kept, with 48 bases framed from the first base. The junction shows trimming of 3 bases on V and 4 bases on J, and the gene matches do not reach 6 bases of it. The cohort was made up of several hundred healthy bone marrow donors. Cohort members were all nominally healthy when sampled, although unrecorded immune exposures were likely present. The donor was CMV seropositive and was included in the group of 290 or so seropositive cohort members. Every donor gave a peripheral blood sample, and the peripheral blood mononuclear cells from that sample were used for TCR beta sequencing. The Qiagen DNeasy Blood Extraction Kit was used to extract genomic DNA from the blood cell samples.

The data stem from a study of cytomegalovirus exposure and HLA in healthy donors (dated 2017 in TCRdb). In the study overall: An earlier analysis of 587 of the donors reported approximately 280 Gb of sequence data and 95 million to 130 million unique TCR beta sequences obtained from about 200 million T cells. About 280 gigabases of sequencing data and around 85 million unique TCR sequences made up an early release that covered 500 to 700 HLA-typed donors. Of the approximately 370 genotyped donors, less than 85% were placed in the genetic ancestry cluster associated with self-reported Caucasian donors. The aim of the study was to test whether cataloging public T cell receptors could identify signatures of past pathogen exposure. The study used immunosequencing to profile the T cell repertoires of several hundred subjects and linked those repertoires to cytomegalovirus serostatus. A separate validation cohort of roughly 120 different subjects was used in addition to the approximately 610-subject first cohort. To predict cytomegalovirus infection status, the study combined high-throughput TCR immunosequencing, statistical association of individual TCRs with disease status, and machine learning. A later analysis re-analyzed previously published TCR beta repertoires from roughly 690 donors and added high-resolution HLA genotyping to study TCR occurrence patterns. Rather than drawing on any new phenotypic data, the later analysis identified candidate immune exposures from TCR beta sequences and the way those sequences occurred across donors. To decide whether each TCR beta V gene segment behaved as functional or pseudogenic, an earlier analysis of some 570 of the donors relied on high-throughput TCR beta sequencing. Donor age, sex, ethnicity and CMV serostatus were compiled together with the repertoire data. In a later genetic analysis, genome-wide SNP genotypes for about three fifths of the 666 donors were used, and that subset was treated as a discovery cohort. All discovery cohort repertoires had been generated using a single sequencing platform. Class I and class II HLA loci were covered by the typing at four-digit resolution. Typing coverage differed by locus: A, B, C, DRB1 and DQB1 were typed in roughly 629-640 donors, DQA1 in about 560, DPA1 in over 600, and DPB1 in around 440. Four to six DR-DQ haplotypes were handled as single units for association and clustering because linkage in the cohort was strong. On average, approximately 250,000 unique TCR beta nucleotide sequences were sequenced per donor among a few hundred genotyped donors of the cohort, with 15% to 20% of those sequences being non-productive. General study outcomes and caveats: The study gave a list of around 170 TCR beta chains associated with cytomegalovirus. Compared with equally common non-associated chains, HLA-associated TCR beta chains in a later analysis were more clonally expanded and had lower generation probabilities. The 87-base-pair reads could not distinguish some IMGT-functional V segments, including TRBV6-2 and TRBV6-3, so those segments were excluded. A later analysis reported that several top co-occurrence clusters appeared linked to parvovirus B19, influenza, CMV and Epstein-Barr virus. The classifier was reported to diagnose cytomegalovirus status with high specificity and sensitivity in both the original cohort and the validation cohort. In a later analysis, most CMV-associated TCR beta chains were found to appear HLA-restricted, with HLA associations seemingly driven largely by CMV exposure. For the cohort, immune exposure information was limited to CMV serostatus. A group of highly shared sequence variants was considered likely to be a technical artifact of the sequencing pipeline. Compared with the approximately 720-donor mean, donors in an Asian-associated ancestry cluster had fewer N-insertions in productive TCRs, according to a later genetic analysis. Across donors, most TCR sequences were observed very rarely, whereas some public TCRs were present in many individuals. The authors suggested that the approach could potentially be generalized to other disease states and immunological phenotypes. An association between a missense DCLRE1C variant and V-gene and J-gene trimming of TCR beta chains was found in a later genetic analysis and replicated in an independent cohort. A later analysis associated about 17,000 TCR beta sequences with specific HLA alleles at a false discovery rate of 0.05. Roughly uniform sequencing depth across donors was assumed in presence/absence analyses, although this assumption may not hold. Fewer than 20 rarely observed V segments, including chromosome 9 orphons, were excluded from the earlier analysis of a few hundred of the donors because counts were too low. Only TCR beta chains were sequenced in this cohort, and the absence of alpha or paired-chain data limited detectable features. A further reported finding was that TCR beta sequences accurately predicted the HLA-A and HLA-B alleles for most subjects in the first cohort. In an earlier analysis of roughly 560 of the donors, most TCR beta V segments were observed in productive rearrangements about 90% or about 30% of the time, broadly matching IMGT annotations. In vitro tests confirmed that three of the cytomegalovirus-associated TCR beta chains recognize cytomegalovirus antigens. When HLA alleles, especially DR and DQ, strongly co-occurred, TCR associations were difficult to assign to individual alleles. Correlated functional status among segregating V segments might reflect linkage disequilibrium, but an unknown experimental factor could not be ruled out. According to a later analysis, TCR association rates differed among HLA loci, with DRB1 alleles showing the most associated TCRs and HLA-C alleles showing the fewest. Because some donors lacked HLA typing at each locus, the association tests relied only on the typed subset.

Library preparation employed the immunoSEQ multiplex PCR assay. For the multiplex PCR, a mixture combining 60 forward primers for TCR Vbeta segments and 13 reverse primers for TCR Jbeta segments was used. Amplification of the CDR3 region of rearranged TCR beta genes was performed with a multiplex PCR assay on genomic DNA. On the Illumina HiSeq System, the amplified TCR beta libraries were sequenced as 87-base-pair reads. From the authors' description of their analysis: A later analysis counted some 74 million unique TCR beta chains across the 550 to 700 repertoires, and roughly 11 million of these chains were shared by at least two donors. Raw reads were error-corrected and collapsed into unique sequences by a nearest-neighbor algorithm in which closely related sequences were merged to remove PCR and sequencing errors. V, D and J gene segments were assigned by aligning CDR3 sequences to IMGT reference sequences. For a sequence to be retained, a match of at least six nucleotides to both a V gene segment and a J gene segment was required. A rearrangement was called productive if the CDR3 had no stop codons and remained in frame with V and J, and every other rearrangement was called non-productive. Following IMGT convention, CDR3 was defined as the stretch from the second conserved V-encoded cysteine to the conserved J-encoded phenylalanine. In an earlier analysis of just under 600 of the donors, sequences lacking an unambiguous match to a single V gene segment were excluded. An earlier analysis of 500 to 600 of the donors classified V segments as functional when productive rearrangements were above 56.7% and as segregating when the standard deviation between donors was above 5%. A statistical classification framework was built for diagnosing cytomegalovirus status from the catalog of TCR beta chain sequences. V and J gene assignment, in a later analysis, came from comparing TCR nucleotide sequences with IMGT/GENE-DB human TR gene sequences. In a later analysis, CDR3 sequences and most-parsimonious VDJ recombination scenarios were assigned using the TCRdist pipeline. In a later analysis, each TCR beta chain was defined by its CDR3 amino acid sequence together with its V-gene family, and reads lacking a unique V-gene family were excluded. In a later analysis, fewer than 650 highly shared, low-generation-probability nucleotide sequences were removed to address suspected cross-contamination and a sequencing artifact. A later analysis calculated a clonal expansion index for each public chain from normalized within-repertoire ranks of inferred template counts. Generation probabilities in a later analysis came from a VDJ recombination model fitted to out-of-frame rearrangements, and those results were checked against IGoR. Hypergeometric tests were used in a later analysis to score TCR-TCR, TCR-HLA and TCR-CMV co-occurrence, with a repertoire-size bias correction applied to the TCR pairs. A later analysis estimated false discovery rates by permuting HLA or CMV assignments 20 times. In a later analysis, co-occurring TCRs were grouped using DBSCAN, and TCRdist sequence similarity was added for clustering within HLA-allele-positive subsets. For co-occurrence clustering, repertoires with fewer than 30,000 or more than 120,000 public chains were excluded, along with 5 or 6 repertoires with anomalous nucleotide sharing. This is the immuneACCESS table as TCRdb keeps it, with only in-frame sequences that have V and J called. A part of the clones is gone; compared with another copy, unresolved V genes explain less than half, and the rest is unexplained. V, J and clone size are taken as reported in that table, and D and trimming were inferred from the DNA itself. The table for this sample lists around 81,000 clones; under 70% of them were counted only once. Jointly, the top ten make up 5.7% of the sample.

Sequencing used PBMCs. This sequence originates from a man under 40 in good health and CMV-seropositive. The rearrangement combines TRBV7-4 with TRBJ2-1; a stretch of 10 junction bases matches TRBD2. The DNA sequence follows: TGTGCCAGCAGCTTGGGGACTAGCGTAATATACAATGAGCAGTTCTTC. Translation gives CASSLGTSVIYNEQFF.